This T cell receptor beta chain is from a study of OX40 agonist ivuxolimab in advanced cancers. Broader study findings: Nonresponders, in some cases, also had low normalized T-cell clonal expansion. Compared with others, partial responders at 0.1-3.0 mg/kg displayed clonal expansion among the lowest.

With baseline, cycle 4 day 1, and cycle 7 day 1 as timepoints, blood was sampled. TCRdb keeps only in-frame clones here, not all; method: immunoSEQ multiplex PCR. This sample has 75,000 to 100,000 clones, with 65% to 90% found just once. On this clone: Its specificity is not known.

The CDR3 is 17 amino acids. Germline V gene data show CDR1 as SEHNR and CDR2 as FQNEAQ (reference sequence). V gave up 1 base and J gave up 1 base; unmatched junction bases: 6. The sequencing here drew on CD4+ or CD8+ T cells sorted from blood, taken in a trial of the OX40 agonist ivuxolimab. This TCR was sampled from an adult with an advanced solid tumor such as melanoma, head and neck, liver or kidney cancer. The chain uses TRBV7-9 and TRBJ2-3; 9 nucleotides match TRBD1. In DNA, the CDR3 is TGTGCCAGCAGCTTAGGCGGGACAGGGTCCCGCACAGATACGCAGTATTTT. Translated: CASSLGGTGSRTDTQYF.